This T cell receptor (beta chain) was sequenced during a study of regulatory T cells in long-lasting Graves disease. This clonotype was detected ten times or more. The CDR3 spans 14 residues. The V and J ends lost 5 bases and 4 bases respectively, with 11 bases between them. CDR1 is SGHAT and CDR2 is FQNNGV in the germline V gene. Combining iRepertoire HTBI primers with Arm-PCR of CDR3 regions, the authors built TCR beta libraries. Using its own MiXCR run on the multiplex PCR reads, TCRdb lists one record per CDR3 protein. The table lists more than 300,000 distinct CDR3 sequences, 15% to 20% of them singletons. Stated time point: newly diagnosed GD, antithyroid drugs for less than 3 months. Scientists built the TCR library using RNA that was extracted from PBMCs. The data were also submitted as part of a second study, on T cells in Graves' hyperthyroidism and ophthalmopathy. This second report adds: Clonotypes that were expanded in thyroid above 0.001 mostly appeared in blood too.

This clonotype was obtained from a young woman with Graves disease. Source: peripheral blood mononuclear cells (PBMCs), taken at new diagnosis, from a patient treated with antithyroid drugs. The V gene is TRBV11-2, the J gene TRBJ1-4, with D unresolved. CDR3 sequence (DNA): TGTGCCAGCAGCCCGGGTGGATATAATGAAAAACTGTTTTTT. This sequence encodes CASSPGGYNEKLFF.